In this sample, the clone carrying this T cell receptor beta chain turned up many times. Antigen unknown. Time point noted: sample taken at primary tumor resection. Untreated early-stage non-small cell lung cancer patients, 65 to 90 in total, were the donors. The sample belongs to a study of spatial heterogeneity in lung cancer. Regarding the study as a whole: Tumor mutation count correlated with how many alpha and beta TCRs expanded intratumorally.

MiXCR was run by TCRdb on the 5' RACE reads, yielding one entry per CDR3 protein. The sample includes fewer than 8,500 distinct CDR3 sequences, roughly 7.2% of them seen just once. The V end lost 3 bases, the J end lost 0 bases, and 12 bases lay between the germline ends. Looked up from germline, CDR1 is SGHTA and CDR2 is FQGNSA. This CDR3 spans 15 amino acids. The chain links TRBV7-2 to TRBJ2-7; D is perhaps TRBD1 or TRBD2 (5 bases each). The receptor comes from a female donor with early-stage non-small cell lung cancer. The source material was lung tumor tissue, sampled at surgery. The CDR3 here is CASSFGAGISYEQYF. CDR3 sequence (DNA): TGTGCCAGCAGCTTTGGGGCGGGTATCTCCTACGAGCAGTACTTC.